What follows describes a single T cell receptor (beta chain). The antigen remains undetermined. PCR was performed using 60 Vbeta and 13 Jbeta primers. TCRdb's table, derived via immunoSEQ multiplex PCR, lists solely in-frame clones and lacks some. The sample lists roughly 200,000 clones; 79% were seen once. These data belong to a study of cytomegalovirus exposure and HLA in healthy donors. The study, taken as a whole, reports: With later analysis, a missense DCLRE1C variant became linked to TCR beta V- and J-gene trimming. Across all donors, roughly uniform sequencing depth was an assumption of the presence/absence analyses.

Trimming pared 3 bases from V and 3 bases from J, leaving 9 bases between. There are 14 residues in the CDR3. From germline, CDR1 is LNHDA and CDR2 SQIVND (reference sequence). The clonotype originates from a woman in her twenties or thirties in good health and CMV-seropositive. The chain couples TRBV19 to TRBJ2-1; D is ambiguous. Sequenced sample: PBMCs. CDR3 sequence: CASSIFADYNEQFF. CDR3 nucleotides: TGTGCCAGTAGTATCTTCGCGGACTACAATGAGCAGTTCTTC.